This T cell receptor beta chain appears in the sequencing data of a study of T cells in Graves' hyperthyroidism and ophthalmopathy. The table lists this clonotype with many counts. V was trimmed by 5 bases and J by 3 bases, leaving 13 bases between them. The CDR3 consists of 14 residues. From germline, CDR1 is SEHNR and CDR2 FQNEAQ (reference sequence). TCR beta CDR3 sequences were amplified from RNA transcripts. Primed by the HTBI set, a first-round RT-PCR was run on the TCR CDR3. One entry per CDR3 protein results from TCRdb running MiXCR on the multiplex PCR reads. The repertoire includes around 600,000 distinct CDR3 sequences, 15% to 17% of them detected once, and about 7% sits in the top ten.

This receptor was taken from a woman in her twenties or thirties with Graves' hyperthyroidism. What was sequenced was blood. The chain recombines TRBV7-9 with TRBJ1-1; weak D call: TRBD1 (6 bases). CDR3: CASSPGQGYTEAFF. The CDR3 nucleotides are TGTGCCAGCAGCCCAGGCCAGGGGTACACTGAAGCTTTCTTT. Full variable domain (outside the CDR3, taken from reference TRBV7-9 and TRBJ1-1): DTGVSQNPRHKITKRGQNVTFRCDPISEHNRLYWYRQTLGQGPEFLTYFQNEAQLEKSRLLSDRFSAERPKGSFSTLEIQRTEQGDSAMYLCASSPGQGYTEAFFGQGTRLTVV.